This paragraph reports one T cell receptor (beta chain). Its antigen is as yet unknown. The CDR3 consists of 17 residues. Trimming took off 4 bases at V and 7 bases at J, with 26 bases between the two ends. CDR1 is DFQATT and CDR2 is SNEGSKA in the germline V gene (reference sequence). This specimen comes from a study of CD8 T cells in ankylosing spondylitis. General observations from the study: Researchers report that disease-linked clones proved CD8+ and relatively rare in peripheral blood. Past research had described some motif variants in reactive arthritis synovial fluid and blood. Apparently characteristic of ankylosing spondylitis blood was a TCR beta motif (about 8 highly homologous variants).

Preparation of TCR beta libraries was done by quantitative 5'-RACE with molecular barcodes. TCRdb ran MiXCR on the 5' RACE reads and lists one entry per CDR3 protein. Of about 360,000 distinct CDR3 sequences in the sample, roughly 14% are singletons; the top ten hold roughly 1.1%. The sequence came from a male donor with ankylosing spondylitis or in good health (not recorded which). The rearrangement links TRBV20-1 to TRBJ1-5; D gene unclear. The sequenced sample consisted of blood, either unsorted or a sorted T cell fraction (not recorded which). The chain's CDR3 is CSATPTGPLALRQPQHF. The DNA of the CDR3 is TGCAGTGCTACTCCGACCGGACCGCTGGCCCTCCGGCAGCCCCAGCATTTT.